Described below is a single T cell receptor (beta chain) sequence and its context. Its antigen is unidentified. This specimen comes from a study of OX40 agonist ivuxolimab in advanced cancers. The wider study: Anti-PD-1, anti-PD-L1 or anti-CTLA-4 therapy given earlier was allowed, and about 38% had some.

If patients had autoimmune disease history or systemic immunosuppression, they were excluded. The study's findings and limits: The study observed clonal expansion of CD4+ and CD8+ blood T cells by week 6 at 0.1 to 3.0 mg/kg.

Data came from immunoSEQ multiplex PCR; TCRdb stores just in-frame clones and leaves some out. The table records about 55,000 clones, around nine tenths of them present only once. The sample consisted of CD4+ or CD8+ T cells sorted from blood, taken in a trial of the OX40 agonist ivuxolimab. This TCR derives from an adult with an advanced solid tumor such as melanoma, head and neck, liver or kidney cancer.

Here the CDR3 DNA reads TGTGCCAGTAGCTTTGCCCGGGTAGCTGGAAACACCATATATTTT. This encodes CASSFARVAGNTIYF. The V call is TRBV19, the J call TRBJ1-3; D uncertain. The length of the CDR3 is 15 residues. Germline CDR1 and CDR2: LNHDA and SQIVND (reference sequence). V was pared by 6 bases and J by 2 bases, with 14 bases between.